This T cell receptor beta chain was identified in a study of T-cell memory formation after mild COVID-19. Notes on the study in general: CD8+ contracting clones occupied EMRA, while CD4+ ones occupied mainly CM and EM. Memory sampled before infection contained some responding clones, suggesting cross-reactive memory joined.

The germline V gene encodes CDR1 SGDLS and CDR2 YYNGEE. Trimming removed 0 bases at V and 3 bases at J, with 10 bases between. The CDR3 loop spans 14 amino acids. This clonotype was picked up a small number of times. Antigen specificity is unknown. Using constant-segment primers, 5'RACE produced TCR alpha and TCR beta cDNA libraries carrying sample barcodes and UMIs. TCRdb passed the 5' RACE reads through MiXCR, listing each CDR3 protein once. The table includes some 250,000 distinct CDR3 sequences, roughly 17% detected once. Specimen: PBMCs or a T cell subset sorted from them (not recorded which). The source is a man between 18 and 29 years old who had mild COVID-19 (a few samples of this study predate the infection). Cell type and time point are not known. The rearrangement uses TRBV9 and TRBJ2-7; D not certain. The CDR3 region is CASSVGQMNYEQYF. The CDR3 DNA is TGTGCCAGCAGCGTAGGCCAGATGAACTACGAGCAGTACTTC.